The 3 T cell receptor beta chains presented below share a single source sample, sequenced in a study of identical twins. TCRdb processed the 5' RACE reads anew with MiXCR; each CDR3 protein has one entry. This table has 500,000 to 700,000 distinct CDR3 sequences, 7.1% appearing once. These data also featured in a second study, about yellow fever vaccine responses in identical twins.

The sequenced sample consisted of PBMCs. The source of these receptors is a woman younger than 30 in good health.

This chain links TRBV5-1 with TRBJ2-1, with TRBD2 matching 9 bases. The CDR3 has 16 amino acids. The germline V gene has CDR1 SGHRS and CDR2 YFSETQ. After removal of 0 bases from V and 2 bases from J, the junction contained 3 bases not matched to a gene. The chain's CDR3 is CASSLVASGAYNEQFF. For the CDR3, the DNA is TGCGCCAGCAGCTTGGTCGCTAGCGGGGCCTACAATGAGCAGTTCTTC.

This clonotype was counted a few times. The V gene is TRBV3-1, the J gene TRBJ1-4; 7 bases fit TRBD1. V was pared by 4 bases and J by 8 bases, with 13 bases of the junction left unmatched. The CDR3 is 16 amino acids. Germline V gene sequence: CDR1 LGHDT, CDR2 YNNKEL (reference sequence). CDR3 sequence: CASSPQGTGAMEKLFF. The CDR3 nucleotides read TGTGCCAGCAGCCCCCAGGGTACAGGGGCGATGGAAAAACTGTTTTTT.

The CDR3 protein is CASLGGNNEQFF. CDR3 DNA sequence: TGTGCCAGCTTGGGGGGGAACAATGAGCAGTTCTTC. This sequence joins TRBV18 and TRBJ2-1, with 7 positions matching TRBD2. CDR1 is KGHSH and CDR2 is LQKENI in the germline V gene. V gave up 7 bases and J gave up 5 bases; unmatched junction bases: 2. The CDR3 covers 12 residues. Full variable domain (missing parts from reference TRBV18 and TRBJ2-1): NAGVMQNPRHLVRRRGQEARLRCSPMKGHSHVYWYRQLPEEGLKFMVYLQKENIIDESGMPKERFSAEFPKEGPSILRIQQVVRGDSAAYFCASLGGNNEQFFGPGTRLTVL.